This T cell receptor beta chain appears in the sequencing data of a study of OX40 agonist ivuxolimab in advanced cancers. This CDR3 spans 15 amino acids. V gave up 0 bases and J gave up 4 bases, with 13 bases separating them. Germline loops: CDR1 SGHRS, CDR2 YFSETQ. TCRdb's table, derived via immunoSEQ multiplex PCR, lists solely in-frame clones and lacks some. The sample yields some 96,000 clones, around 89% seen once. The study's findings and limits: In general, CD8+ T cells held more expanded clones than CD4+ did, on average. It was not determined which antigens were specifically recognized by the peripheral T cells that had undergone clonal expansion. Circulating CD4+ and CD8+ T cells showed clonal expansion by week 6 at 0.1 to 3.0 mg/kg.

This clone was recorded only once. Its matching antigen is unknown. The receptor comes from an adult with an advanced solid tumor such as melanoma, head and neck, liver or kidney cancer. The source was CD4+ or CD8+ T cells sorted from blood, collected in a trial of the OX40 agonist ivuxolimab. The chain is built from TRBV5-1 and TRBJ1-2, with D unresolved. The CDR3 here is CASSLDGVIVYGYTF. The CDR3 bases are TGCGCCAGCAGCTTGGACGGGGTAATAGTCTATGGCTACACCTTC.